These 4 T cell receptor beta chains came from one sample sequenced in a study of shared clonotypes between healthy human individuals. Libraries were prepared by immunoSEQ multiplex PCR; TCRdb keeps only in-frame clonotypes and omits some of them. Altogether some 470,000 clones are present, 76% being singletons, with the ten largest covering roughly 13%. Sequenced input: PBMCs. The source of these receptors is a woman aged 35 to 49 in good health. Some clones in this sample may be carry-over from other donors' samples.

The V call is TRBV7-9, the J call TRBJ2-3, with 9 bases matching TRBD2. Germline values: CDR1 SEHNR, CDR2 FQNEAQ (reference sequence). This CDR3 spans 15 amino acids. The ends lost 2 bases at V and 6 bases at J; junction bases unmatched: 6. CDR3 nucleotide sequence: TGTGCCAGCAGCTTAAGTAGCGGGAGTGGGGATACGCAGTATTTT. The encoded protein is CASSLSSGSGDTQYF.

The chain carries TRBV28 and TRBJ1-1; 7 bases map to TRBD1. J gave up 9 bases and V 3 bases, and 1 base lay outside the gene matches. This CDR3 comprises 11 residues. Germline V gene lookup returns CDR1 MDHEN and CDR2 SYDVKM. Written as DNA, the CDR3 is TGTGCCAGCAGTTTGGGACAGAAAGCTTTCTTT. Amino acid sequence: CASSLGQKAFF.

V is TRBV28 and J is TRBJ2-5; TRBD1 matches 8 bases. V dropped 9 bases and J dropped 1; count of bases not matched to a gene: 10. Germline loops: CDR1 MDHEN, CDR2 SYDVKM. This CDR3 comprises 15 residues. CDR3 sequence: CARKYGQGFQETQYF. CDR3 bases: TGTGCCAGAAAGTACGGACAGGGTTTCCAAGAGACCCAGTACTTC.

The V gene is TRBV10-1, the J gene TRBJ2-7; 8 bases agree with TRBD1. The CDR3 is made up of 12 amino acids. The V and J ends lost 8 bases and 2 bases, in that order; junction bases with no gene match: 2. CDR1 and CDR2 (germline): WNHNN, SYGVQD (reference sequence). The CDR3 DNA reads TGCGCCAGCGGGACAGGAACCTACGAGCAGTACTTC. It yields the protein CASGTGTYEQYF.